These 26 T cell receptor beta chains share one sample of origin, sequenced in a study of OX40 agonist ivuxolimab in advanced cancers. The library came from the immunoSEQ multiplex PCR assay. What TCRdb holds here is the immuneACCESS table cut down to in-frame rearrangements. Part of the clones is not present; checked against another copy, under half of the missing clones reflect an unresolved V gene, and the others are unexplained. The sample profile shows approximately 45,000 clones; just under 95% of them were found once. The ten largest clones add up to 9.5% to 11% of the sample. The sample here was CD4+ or CD8+ T cells sorted from blood, taken in a trial of the OX40 agonist ivuxolimab. Receptor source: an adult with an advanced solid tumor such as melanoma, head and neck, liver or kidney cancer.

V is TRBV10-3 and J is TRBJ1-2, with D unresolved. In germline, CDR1 is ENHRY, CDR2 SYGVKD. The CDR3 consists of 11 residues. V lost 0 bases and J 6 bases, leaving 2 bases between the germline ends. The CDR3 loop reads CAISESNGYTF. CDR3 DNA sequence: TGTGCCATCAGTGAGTCGAATGGCTACACCTTC.

This chain uses TRBV7-9 with TRBJ1-1; possible D gene TRBD1, 5 bases. The CDR3 runs 16 residues. Germline V gives CDR1 SEHNR, CDR2 FQNEAQ (reference sequence). V was clipped by 0 bases and J by 1 base, with 12 bases between them. CDR3 coding DNA: TGTGCCAGCAGCTTAGCGCTAGGGGCTCCGAACACTGAAGCTTTCTTT. Translation: CASSLALGAPNTEAFF.

The chain couples TRBV9 to TRBJ2-1; D gene unclear. Germline V lookup: CDR1 SGDLS, CDR2 YYNGEE. The ends were cut back, 0 bases at V and 8 bases at J, with 15 bases in the middle. The CDR3 sequence is 15 residues long. CDR3 nucleotides: TGTGCCAGCAGCGTAGGAGGAGCGTTTGGTGATGAGCAGTTCTTC. It translates to CASSVGGAFGDEQFF.

The chain uses TRBV4-3 and TRBJ1-2; no reliable D call. The V gene lost 1 base and the J gene lost 4 bases, with 10 bases spanning the gap. Per germline, CDR1 LGHNA and CDR2 YSLEER. There are 14 residues in the CDR3. The chain's CDR3 is CASSQARSLYGYTF. The CDR3 region has the DNA TGCGCCAGCAGCCAAGCAAGATCCCTCTATGGCTACACCTTC.

The CDR3 protein is CASSQDSRWGLYEQYF. The CDR3 nucleotides read TGCGCCAGCAGCCAAGATTCAAGATGGGGTCTCTACGAGCAGTACTTC. The chain recombines TRBV4-3 with TRBJ2-7; D is uncertain. The germline V gene encodes CDR1 LGHNA and CDR2 YSLEER. Trimming cost V 0 bases and J 3 bases, with 15 bases left between them. The CDR3 sequence is 16 residues long.

This chain links TRBV28 with TRBJ2-5; D is uncertain. This CDR3 is 14 amino acids long. The V gene's germline CDR1 is MDHEN and CDR2 SYDVKM. Trimming left V 1 base short and J 2 bases short, with 8 bases between. The CDR3 DNA reads TGTGCCAGCAGTTTATCCCCAGGACAAGAGACCCAGTACTTC. It translates to CASSLSPGQETQYF.

The chain uses TRBV7-9 and TRBJ2-7; 8 bases are shared with TRBD1. With V trimmed by 1 base and J by 10 bases, 9 bases remained unmatched. The CDR3 has 14 residues. Germline V gene sequence: CDR1 SEHNR, CDR2 FQNEAQ (reference sequence). In nucleotides, the CDR3 is TGTGCCAGCAGCTTAGGTTCTGGACAGGGCCTTCAGTACTTC. It codes for CASSLGSGQGLQYF.

The chain uses TRBV7-3 and TRBJ1-1; TRBD1 is a possible D gene (6 bases). This CDR3 spans 13 amino acids. V lost 5 bases, J lost 1 base, and 8 bases lay in between. The germline V gene has CDR1 SGHTA and CDR2 FQGTGA. CDR3: CASSEGGNTEAFF. The CDR3 DNA sequence: TGTGCCAGCAGCGAAGGGGGGAACACTGAAGCTTTCTTT. The full variable domain, in which reference TRBV7-3 and TRBJ1-1 provide the parts outside the CDR3, is GAGVSQTPSNKVTEKGKYVELRCDPISGHTALYWYRQSLGQGPEFLIYFQGTGAADDSGLPNDRFFAVRPEGSVSTLKIQRTERGDSAVYLCASSEGGNTEAFFGQGTRLTVV.

V gene TRBV4-3 combines with J gene TRBJ2-3; the D is unclear. Germline CDR1 is LGHNA and CDR2 is YSLEER. Trimming removed 1 base from V and 2 bases from J, with 7 bases in between. This CDR3 has 14 amino acids. The CDR3 sequence: CASSQVTTTDTQYF. For the CDR3, the DNA is TGCGCCAGCAGCCAAGTGACAACCACAGATACGCAGTATTTT.

The chain couples TRBV19 to TRBJ2-7; TRBD1 matches 10 bases. The CDR3 covers 14 residues. Germline values: CDR1 LNHDA, CDR2 SQIVND (reference sequence). Losses at the gene ends were 3 bases for V and 6 bases for J; bases not matched to a gene: 5. For the CDR3, the DNA is TGTGCCAGTAGTATTTGGGACAGGGGTTCCGAGCAGTACTTC. Translated, it gives CASSIWDRGSEQYF.

The chain uses TRBV28 and TRBJ2-5; 11 bases line up with TRBD2. Germline loops: CDR1 MDHEN, CDR2 SYDVKM. CDR3 size: 16 residues. J was trimmed by 5 bases and V by 5 bases; bases with no gene match: 10. The CDR3 nucleotides read TGTGCCAGCAGTCCCATTGGTAGCGGGAGGGCGGAGACCCAGTACTTC. Its translation is CASSPIGSGRAETQYF.

V and J are TRBV27 and TRBJ2-7; tentative D call: TRBD1 (6 bases). CDR3 length: 12 residues. V shed 5 bases and J shed 7 bases, with 12 bases lying between them. The germline V gene encodes CDR1 MNHEY and CDR2 SMNVEV (reference sequence). CDR3 nucleotide sequence: TGTGCCAGCAGTACAACAGGGTGGGAGCAGTACTTC. It specifies CASSTTGWEQYF.

The CDR3 loop is CASSPLGAAASSYNEQFF. In DNA, the CDR3 is TGTGCCAGCAGCCCCTTGGGGGCGGCTGCGTCCTCCTACAATGAGCAGTTCTTC. The V gene is TRBV11-2, the J gene TRBJ2-1; D might be TRBD1 (6 bases). This CDR3 comprises 18 residues. V lost 5 bases, J lost 0 bases, and 20 bases lay in between. Per the germline V gene, CDR1 is SGHAT and CDR2 is FQNNGV.

The rearrangement uses TRBV7-2 and TRBJ2-2; D perhaps matches TRBD1 (6 bases). Trimming removed 1 base at V and 3 bases at J, with 9 bases between. This CDR3 has 15 residues. In germline, CDR1 is SGHTA, CDR2 FQGNSA. In nucleotides, the CDR3 is TGTGCCAGCAGCTTAGATACAGGGTACACCGGGGAGCTGTTTTTT. Translation gives CASSLDTGYTGELFF.

The CDR3: CASKGRELVDTQYF. In DNA form, the CDR3 reads TGTGCCAGCAAGGGGCGGGAACTGGTAGATACGCAGTATTTT. This chain joins TRBV6-1 and TRBJ2-3; tentatively, D is TRBD2 (6 bases). Germline CDR1 reads MNHNS; CDR2 reads SASEGT. The CDR3 runs to 14 residues. V dropped 7 bases and J dropped 5 bases, with 16 bases sitting between them.

V usage is TRBV9 and J usage is TRBJ2-5, with 10 bases lining up with TRBD2. V lost 3 bases and J lost 5; bases outside the gene matches: 7. Germline CDR1 and CDR2: SGDLS and YYNGEE. This CDR3 comprises 15 residues. The CDR3 is CASSASGSVGETQYF. The CDR3 DNA sequence: TGTGCCAGCAGCGCTAGCGGGAGCGTAGGTGAGACCCAGTACTTC. The full variable domain, its missing parts supplied by reference TRBV9 and TRBJ2-5, is DSGVTQTPKHLITATGQRVTLRCSPRSGDLSVYWYQQSLDQGLQFLIQYYNGEERAKGNILERFSAQQFPDLHSELNLSSLELGDSALYFCASSASGSVGETQYFGPGTRLLVL.

The chain joins TRBV13 to TRBJ2-1; 7 positions match TRBD2. The CDR3 runs 16 residues. Germline CDR1 is PRHDT and CDR2 is FYEKMQ (reference sequence). Unmatched junction bases numbered 6, after V lost 3 bases and J lost 1 base. The CDR3 DNA is TGTGCCAGCAGCTTCACGGGACTACAATCCTACAATGAGCAGTTCTTC. Its protein product is CASSFTGLQSYNEQFF.

The CDR3 sequence: CASSFGGGETQYF. Here the CDR3 DNA reads TGTGCCAGCAGTTTTGGAGGCGGGGAGACCCAGTACTTC. The chain links TRBV27 to TRBJ2-5; D possibly corresponds to TRBD2 (5 bases). The germline CDR1 and CDR2 sequences are MNHEY and SMNVEV (reference sequence). CDR3 length: 13 amino acids. Trimming shortened V by 3 bases and J by 5 bases, and 10 bases separated the two germline ends.

This chain joins TRBV28 and TRBJ2-5; 13 bases map to TRBD2. The better agreement between TRBJ2-7 and the DNA end casts doubt on the J call. The CDR3 spans 17 residues. CDR1 MDHEN and CDR2 SYDVKM come from the germline V gene. In DNA form, the CDR3 reads TGTGCCAGCAGCCCCTCGGGACTAGCGGGGTACTCCTACGAGCAGTACTTC. This codes for CASSPSGLAGYSYEQYF.

This chain joins TRBV5-1 and TRBJ1-1; 9 bases align to TRBD1. The CDR3 runs 15 residues. J was trimmed by 3 bases and V by 4 bases; bases with no gene match: 7. Germline V lookup: CDR1 SGHRS, CDR2 YFSETQ. CDR3 region: CASSKEQGADTEAFF. CDR3 sequence (DNA): TGCGCCAGCAGCAAGGAACAGGGGGCGGACACTGAAGCTTTCTTT.

The CDR3 coding sequence is TGTGCCAGCAGCGCGTCCTACGAGCAGTACTTC. It specifies CASSASYEQYF. V gene TRBV7-8 combines with J gene TRBJ2-7; D is undetermined. The V end was cut by 5 bases, the J end by 1 base, with 3 bases between. The germline V gene encodes CDR1 SGHVS and CDR2 FQNEAQ. The CDR3 runs 11 residues.

The gene calls are TRBV25-1 and TRBJ2-7; D is ambiguous. Trimming shortened V by 6 bases and J by 6 bases, and 9 bases separated the two germline ends. This CDR3 is 11 amino acids long. Germline V gene sequence: CDR1 MGHDK, CDR2 SYGVNS. The DNA for the CDR3 is TGTGCCAGCAGGGATTGGGCCGAGCAGTACTTC. It encodes CASRDWAEQYF.

This sequence joins TRBV9 and TRBJ2-2; D is perhaps TRBD1 or TRBD2 (5 bases each). The CDR3 is 16 amino acids. V gave up 0 bases and J gave up 6 bases, with 15 bases separating them. Germline V lookup: CDR1 SGDLS, CDR2 YYNGEE. The CDR3 loop is CASSVGVGVGAGELFF. The CDR3 DNA reads as TGTGCCAGCAGCGTAGGAGTGGGGGTCGGCGCCGGGGAGCTGTTTTTT.

The genes are TRBV12-5 and TRBJ2-2, with TRBD2 as a possible D gene (5 bases). The CDR3 is 15 amino acids. V lost 0 bases and J lost 4, with 9 bases in between. Per germline, CDR1 LGHNT and CDR2 FRNRAP. CDR3 in DNA: TGTGCTAGTGGTTTGGTTCTTGAGGGCACCGGGGAGCTGTTTTTT. Protein: CASGLVLEGTGELFF.

This clone was recorded only once. The chain couples TRBV7-9 to TRBJ2-7; D assignment may be TRBD1 or TRBD2 (5 bases each). The CDR3 totals 11 residues. Germline V gene sequence: CDR1 SEHNR, CDR2 FQNEAQ (reference sequence). V dropped 5 bases and J dropped 11 bases, with 13 bases sitting between them. In DNA, the CDR3 is TGTGCCAGCAGCCCTGAGGGGCCAGAGTACTTC. Protein product: CASSPEGPEYF. Full variable domain (rest looked up from reference TRBV7-9 and TRBJ2-7): DTGVSQNPRHKITKRGQNVTFRCDPISEHNRLYWYRQTLGQGPEFLTYFQNEAQLEKSRLLSDRFSAERPKGSFSTLEIQRTEQGDSAMYLCASSPEGPEYFGPGTRLTVT.

The chain combines TRBV14 with TRBJ2-1; D call uncertain. V lost 4 bases, J lost 9 bases, and 10 bases lay in between. There are 12 residues in the CDR3. Germline V gene sequence: CDR1 SGHDN, CDR2 FVKESK. CDR3 in DNA: TGTGCCAGCAGCCCGAGTCTGATTGAGCAGTTCTTC. Translating it yields CASSPSLIEQFF.